A selection of T cell receptor beta chains follows, all from one sample in a study of preoperative IRX-2 immunotherapy in early breast cancer. TCRdb keeps only in-frame clones here, not all; method: immunoSEQ multiplex PCR. In the table there are roughly 93,000 clones, 86% of which are singletons. The material sequenced was tumor tissue, taken after IRX-2 immunotherapy. The receptors come from a human donor with breast cancer. Each CDR3 is given with its conserved first and last residue. The D gene is left open where the match is weak. Not all rows give a size; the values are once, few, many and, for expanded clones, a class.

TRBJ1-1,-,-,TRBV18,TGTGCCAGTAAGGAGGGGTTGGAGAACACTGAAGCTTTCTTT,CASKEGLENTEAFF
TRBJ2-7,-,-,TRBV28,TGTGCCAGCAGTTTAGGGGTCCCCTTTGAGCAGTACTTC,CASSLGVPFEQYF
TRBJ2-7,-,-,TRBV11-3,TGTGCCAGCAGTCCTAGCACCCGCCTTTATTCCTACGAGCAGTACTTC,CASSPSTRLYSYEQYF
TRBJ1-1,-,-,TRBV7-6,TGTGCCAGCAGCCAGTACGTAACCCCCATGAACACTGAAGCTTTCTTT,CASSQYVTPMNTEAFF
TRBJ1-3,-,-,TRBV6-8,TGTGCCAGCAGCAGGGTTTCTGGAAACACCATATATTTT,CASSRVSGNTIYF
TRBJ1-5,-,-,TRBV15,TGTGCCACCAGCAGAGAAGGGCTTCCCCCGAGAAGCAATCAGCCCCAGCATTTT,CATSREGLPPRSNQPQHF
TRBJ2-1,TRBD2,-,TRBV28,TGTGCCAGCAGTGAAGCGGGAGCATCCTACAATGAGCAGTTCTTC,CASSEAGASYNEQFF
TRBJ2-2,-,-,TRBV23-1,TGCGCCAGCAGACGATTTAGCACCGGGGAGCTGTTTTTT,CASRRFSTGELFF
TRBJ2-7,-,-,TRBV6-8,TGTGCCAGCAGCTTTAACAGGGACTGGTACGAGCAGTACTTC,CASSFNRDWYEQYF
TRBJ2-1,TRBD2,-,TRBV7-7,TGTGCCAGCAGCATTAGCGGGAGGGCCCACAATGAGCAGTTCTTC,CASSISGRAHNEQFF
TRBJ2-3,TRBD2,-,TRBV5-1,TGCGCCAGCAGCTTCGGCGGGAGAGACACAGATACGCAGTATTTT,CASSFGGRDTDTQYF
TRBJ2-3,-,few,TRBV11-3,TGTGCCAGCAGCCCGCGGACCCGCACAGATACGCAGTATTTT,CASSPRTRTDTQYF
TRBJ2-3,TRBD2,-,TRBV19,TGTGCCAGTAGTCCCTCGGGACTAGCGACATTACGCACAGATACGCAGTATTTT,CASSPSGLATLRTDTQYF
TRBJ1-3,-,-,TRBV6-8,TGTGCCAGCAGCCCAGACGGGGTTACATCTGGAAACACCATATATTTT,CASSPDGVTSGNTIYF
TRBJ1-4,TRBD1,-,TRBV11-3,TGTGCCAGCAGCGGAACAGGGGCTAGTGTTGAAAAACTGTTTTTT,CASSGTGASVEKLFF
TRBJ1-1,TRBD1,few,TRBV11-3,TGTGCCAGCAGCTTGGAAGGACAGGGGACCACTGAAGCTTTCTTT,CASSLEGQGTTEAFF
TRBJ1-6,-,-,TRBV18,TGTGCCAGCTCACCGGGACACCGCCGAGATAATTCACCCCTCCACTTT,CASSPGHRRDNSPLHF
TRBJ2-2,-,once,TRBV11-3,TGTGCCAGCAGCTTATCCACAGGGTATTCGTCCGGGGAGCTGTTTTTT,CASSLSTGYSSGELFF
TRBJ1-1,-,-,TRBV19,TGTGCCAGTAGAACAGGGCGTAACACTGAAGCTTTCTTT,CASRTGRNTEAFF
TRBJ2-5,-,few,TRBV6-8,TGTGCCAGCGGTCGGGCAGGCCTACAAGAGACCCAGTACTTC,CASGRAGLQETQYF
TRBJ2-1,TRBD1,-,TRBV11-3,TGTGCCAGCAGCCCTGGTGGACAGGGGAGCAATGAGCAGTTCTTC,CASSPGGQGSNEQFF
TRBJ2-2,-,-,TRBV14,TGTGCCAGCAGCCTAGTCCCCGGGACCCGGACCGGGGAGCTGTTTTTT,CASSLVPGTRTGELFF
TRBJ1-6,-,once,TRBV6-8,TGTGCCAGCACCCTTACTAGCCAGCCGCATTCTAATTCACCCCTCCACTTT,CASTLTSQPHSNSPLHF
TRBJ1-1,TRBD1,-,TRBV12-5,TGTGCTAGTGGAAGACCGGGACAGGGTTCAGTCCTCACTGAAGCTTTCTTT,CASGRPGQGSVLTEAFF
TRBJ2-3,-,-,TRBV19,TGTGCCAGTAGTATAGGGGCAAAAAGGTCCGCAGATACGCAGTATTTT,CASSIGAKRSADTQYF
TRBJ1-2,TRBD1,-,TRBV19,TGTGCCAGTACCGTGACGGACAGGGACTATGGCTACACCTTC,CASTVTDRDYGYTF
TRBJ1-4,-,-,TRBV28,TGTGCCAGCAACAAAAGTAGAGAAAAACTGTTTTTT,CASNKSREKLFF
TRBJ1-2,TRBD1,-,TRBV15,TGTGCCACCAGCAGAGGGGGGGGACAGCGAAACTATGGCTACACCTTC,CATSRGGGQRNYGYTF
TRBJ1-4,-,-,TRBV11-3,TGTGCCAGCAGCTTCCGTCGGGCTTATGATAATGAAAAACTGTTTTTT,CASSFRRAYDNEKLFF
TRBJ2-7,-,-,TRBV7-5,TGTGCCAGCAAGACGGACAGGGGGCTAGGAGAGCAGTACTTC,CASKTDRGLGEQYF
TRBJ2-5,TRBD2,-,TRBV23-1,TGCGCCAGCAGCCAAGATACCCGGCGGGGGGGCGGGGAGACCCAGTACTTC,CASSQDTRRGGGETQYF
TRBJ1-1,-,-,TRBV15,TGTGCCACCAGCAGAGCACCTCGCGGGACTGAAGCTTTCTTT,CATSRAPRGTEAFF
TRBJ1-2,TRBD1,-,TRBV6-8,TGTGCCATCAGATTGACAGGGGCTAACTATGGCTACACCTTC,CAIRLTGANYGYTF
TRBJ2-7,-,-,TRBV22-1,TGTGCCAGCAGTCCCGGGACAGGGTTTAATCGCGAGCAGTACTTC,CASSPGTGFNREQYF
TRBJ2-6,TRBD1,-,TRBV6-4,TGTGCCAGCAGTAAACAGGGGACTGGGGCCAACGTCCTGACTTTC,CASSKQGTGANVLTF
TRBJ1-5,-,-,TRBV7-7,TGTGCCAGCAGCCCCCAAACCGAGAGGAACCAGCCCCAGCATTTT,CASSPQTERNQPQHF
TRBJ2-5,TRBD2,-,TRBV18,TGTGCCAGCTCACCCTTAGCGGGGGGATTTCAAGAGACCCAGTACTTC,CASSPLAGGFQETQYF
TRBJ1-4,-,-,TRBV5-1,TGCGCCAGCGGGTGGCAGGGAGAAGGCGAAAAACTGTTTTTT,CASGWQGEGEKLFF
TRBJ1-1,-,-,TRBV5-1,TGCGCCAGCAGCTTGTGGGGGCAGCACACTGAAGCTTTCTTT,CASSLWGQHTEAFF
TRBJ2-2,-,once,TRBV10-2,TGCGCCAGCAGGGGGGCGGCTAGACTGCGGACAGACACCCGCGTGGTGGTTGCCGGGGAGCTGTTTTTT,CASRGAARLRTDTRVVVAGELFF
TRBJ1-2,-,-,TRBV14,TGTGCCAGCAGCCAAGGAAGGGTAGGCTACACCTTC,CASSQGRVGYTF
TRBJ1-5,-,-,TRBV7-7,TGTGCCAGCAGTCCGGACACAAGCAATCAGCCCCAGCATTTT,CASSPDTSNQPQHF
TRBJ1-4,TRBD1,-,TRBV5-1,TGCGCCAGCAGCTTGATGAGGGGGCTTAAGGAAAAACTGTTTTTT,CASSLMRGLKEKLFF
TRBJ2-7,-,-,TRBV7-5,TGTGCCAGCAGCTTAATGGGGGGCCGCCCCTACGAGCAGTACTTC,CASSLMGGRPYEQYF
TRBJ2-6,TRBD1,-,TRBV18,TGTGCCAGCTCATCCCAGGGGACAGAGGCCAACGTCCTGACTTTC,CASSSQGTEANVLTF
TRBJ1-5,-,-,TRBV25-1,TGTGCCAGCAGTGAAGGGGGGGGGAGCAATCAGCCCCAGCATTTT,CASSEGGGSNQPQHF
TRBJ2-3,-,-,TRBV7-7,TGTGCCAGCAGCCAAGGCATCGTCGGAAGCACAGATACGCAGTATTTT,CASSQGIVGSTDTQYF
TRBJ2-1,TRBD2,-,TRBV5-1,TGCGCCAGCAGCTTTGGAGGCGGGGGGGCTTACAATGAGCAGTTCTTC,CASSFGGGGAYNEQFF
TRBJ1-2,-,once,TRBV11-3,TGTGCCAGCAGCTCTTACGTAGGAACGATAGGTGGCTACACCTTC,CASSSYVGTIGGYTF
TRBJ2-3,TRBD2,-,TRBV28,TGTGCCAGCAGTTTGCAGCGGGGGAGTCGCACAGATACGCAGTATTTT,CASSLQRGSRTDTQYF
TRBJ1-1,TRBD1,-,TRBV18,TGTGCCAGCTCTATTAGCCGGACAGGGGACACTGAAGCTTTCTTT,CASSISRTGDTEAFF
TRBJ2-1,-,few,TRBV7-1,TGTGCCAGCAGCTTTTTGACGGGGAGCGATGAGCAGTTCTTC,CASSFLTGSDEQFF
TRBJ1-2,TRBD1,-,TRBV6-8,TGTGCCAGCGGATACGGGACAGGGGGCAATGGCTACACCTTC,CASGYGTGGNGYTF